One sample yielded the 15 T cell receptor beta chains listed below, sequenced in a study of blood T cell repertoires in COVID-19 (dated by TCRdb to about 2020). Libraries came from the immunoSEQ multiplex PCR assay. Held by TCRdb, this immuneACCESS table contains in-frame sequences only and omits some clones. Under half of the omission traces to an unresolved V gene where checked; the cause of the rest is unknown. The sample records around 68,000 clones, roughly 91% of which are singletons. Roughly 1.5% of the sample is taken by the ten largest. The material sequenced was peripheral blood. The receptors here all came from a human donor in a cohort sampled during active COVID-19.

The rearrangement joins TRBV27 to TRBJ2-1; 8 bases align to TRBD2. Germline V gene data show CDR1 as MNHEY and CDR2 as SMNVEV (reference sequence). After removal of 4 bases from V and 0 bases from J, the junction contained 11 bases not matched to a gene. CDR3 length: 18 amino acids. CDR3 DNA: TGTGCCAGCAGTTGGGGCCTAGCGGGTGGGAACTCCTACAATGAGCAGTTCTTC. Protein: CASSWGLAGGNSYNEQFF.

This clone occurred a few times. The chain recombines TRBV10-2 with TRBJ1-5; TRBD1 might be the D (5 bases). This CDR3 has 15 residues. V lost 3 bases to trimming and J lost 5 bases, with 14 bases between them. Germline V CDR1 and CDR2: WSHSY, SAAADI. DNA of the CDR3: TGCGCCAGCAGTGAAGGGGTATCCGGTTATCAGCCCCAGCATTTT. Translation: CASSEGVSGYQPQHF.

The CDR3 region has the DNA TGTGCCAGTAGTATGGACAGGGGGTTCTACGAGCAGTACTTC. Amino acids: CASSMDRGFYEQYF. The chain carries TRBV19 and TRBJ2-7; 10 positions agree with TRBD1. Per germline, CDR1 LNHDA and CDR2 SQIVND (reference sequence). The CDR3 is made up of 14 amino acids. V lost 3 bases and J lost 3; bases outside the gene matches: 2.

The V gene is TRBV9, the J gene TRBJ2-7; 7 nucleotides agree with TRBD2. The germline gives CDR1 SGDLS, CDR2 YYNGEE. V lost 2 bases to trimming and J lost 0 bases; unmatched junction nucleotides: 2. This CDR3 has 14 amino acids. The CDR3 spells CASSVRDYSYEQYF. The CDR3 DNA reads as TGTGCCAGCAGCGTCCGGGACTACTCCTACGAGCAGTACTTC. The whole variable domain, filled in from reference TRBV9 and TRBJ2-7, reads DSGVTQTPKHLITATGQRVTLRCSPRSGDLSVYWYQQSLDQGLQFLIQYYNGEERAKGNILERFSAQQFPDLHSELNLSSLELGDSALYFCASSVRDYSYEQYFGPGTRLTVT.

This chain connects TRBV20-1 to TRBJ1-6; D call uncertain. Germline assignment: CDR1 DFQATT and CDR2 SNEGSKA (reference sequence). Trimming pared 3 bases from V and 0 bases from J, leaving 15 bases between. The CDR3 is 17 amino acids. The DNA for the CDR3 is TGCAGTGCTAGTGGGAGGGCGACGATCTCCTATAATTCACCCCTCCACTTT. This translates into CSASGRATISYNSPLHF.

The J gene is TRBJ2-1, the V gene TRBV11-3; 11 nucleotides align to TRBD2. The V and J ends lost 2 bases and 1 base, in that order; junction bases with no gene match: 1. The CDR3 is 16 residues long. Germline loops: CDR1 SGHNT, CDR2 YENEEA. CDR3 sequence (DNA): TGTGCCAGCAGCTTAAGGACTAGCGGGTCCTACAATGAGCAGTTCTTC. As protein: CASSLRTSGSYNEQFF.

This clone showed up just a few times. The rearrangement joins TRBV25-1 to TRBJ1-2; TRBD1 aligns across 12 bases. Germline CDR1 and CDR2: MGHDK and SYGVNS. V dropped 2 bases and J dropped 8; count of bases not matched to a gene: 9. There are 16 residues in the CDR3. CDR3 amino acids: CASSEPVGQGARGYTF. Here the CDR3 DNA reads TGTGCCAGCAGTGAACCGGTGGGACAGGGGGCTCGCGGCTACACCTTC.

The V call is TRBV29-1, the J call TRBJ2-1, with 8 bases matching TRBD1. The CDR3 length is 16 residues. Trimming at V came to 8 bases and at J to 3 bases, leaving 15 bases not matched to a gene. Germline values: CDR1 SQVTM, CDR2 ANQGSEA. The CDR3 bases are TGCAGCACGGAAATCGGACAGGGATTTATCTACAATGAGCAGTTCTTC. Amino acids: CSTEIGQGFIYNEQFF.

The chain joins TRBV10-3 to TRBJ1-6; 7 bases agree with TRBD1. Per germline, CDR1 ENHRY and CDR2 SYGVKD. V shed 2 bases, J shed 7 bases, and the junction held 2 bases outside the gene matches. The CDR3 spans 14 residues. The CDR3, as DNA: TGTGCCATCAGTGAGCGGGGACAGAATTCACCCCTCCACTTT. It codes for CAISERGQNSPLHF.

This sequence joins TRBV24-1 and TRBJ1-2; no clear D. The ends were cut back, 3 bases at V and 3 bases at J, with 7 bases in the middle. The CDR3 spans 13 residues. Germline CDR1 reads KGHDR; CDR2 reads SFDVKD. CDR3 residues: CATSDGSYYGYTF. DNA for the CDR3: TGTGCCACCAGTGATGGCAGTTACTATGGCTACACCTTC.

The chain is built from TRBV18 and TRBJ1-2; 7 bases are shared with TRBD1. CDR1 KGHSH and CDR2 LQKENI come from the germline V gene. CDR3 length: 17 residues. With 0 bases clipped from V and 4 bases from J, the junction kept 11 bases outside the gene matches. CDR3 nucleotide sequence: TGTGCCAGCTCACCACCGAGGCCAGGACAGGCGATCTATGGCTACACCTTC. It yields the protein CASSPPRPGQAIYGYTF.

This sequence joins TRBV28 and TRBJ1-5; D is uncertain. Trimming left V 3 bases short and J 1 base short, with 7 bases between. Germline V gene lookup returns CDR1 MDHEN and CDR2 SYDVKM. The CDR3 runs 14 residues. Written as DNA, the CDR3 is TGTGCCAGCAGTTTTCATAGCAGCAATCAGCCCCAGCATTTT. This translates into CASSFHSSNQPQHF.

J is TRBJ2-1 and V is TRBV9; 9 nucleotides match TRBD2. The CDR3 extends over 17 amino acids. The germline CDR1 and CDR2 sequences are SGDLS and YYNGEE. Trimming cost V 0 bases and J 1 base; bases outside gene matches: 5. As DNA, the CDR3 is TGTGCCAGCAGCGTAGGCGGGAGGGCCTTGTCCTACAATGAGCAGTTCTTC. The encoded protein is CASSVGGRALSYNEQFF. Supplemented by reference TRBV9 and TRBJ2-1, the full variable domain reads DSGVTQTPKHLITATGQRVTLRCSPRSGDLSVYWYQQSLDQGLQFLIQYYNGEERAKGNILERFSAQQFPDLHSELNLSSLELGDSALYFCASSVGGRALSYNEQFFGPGTRLTVL.

The genes are TRBV5-4 and TRBJ2-7, with 13 bases that match TRBD2. Losses at the gene ends were 0 bases for V and 1 base for J; bases not matched to a gene: 7. The CDR3 length is 18 residues. Germline V CDR1 and CDR2: SGHNT, YYREEE (reference sequence). The CDR3 spells CASSLGGLAGVGSYEQYF. The DNA for the CDR3 is TGTGCCAGCAGCTTGGGAGGACTAGCGGGAGTAGGTTCCTACGAGCAGTACTTC.

The V gene is TRBV7-8, the J gene TRBJ2-1; 14 positions match TRBD2. Germline V lookup: CDR1 SGHVS, CDR2 FQNEAQ. Losses at the gene ends were 4 bases for V and 9 bases for J; bases not matched to a gene: 5. CDR3 length: 15 amino acids. The CDR3 region has the DNA TGTGCCAGCAGCTCCCTCGGACTAGCGGGGGGTGAGCAGTTCTTC. Amino acid sequence: CASSSLGLAGGEQFF. The full variable domain, in which reference TRBV7-8 and TRBJ2-1 provide the parts outside the CDR3, is GAGVSQSPRYKVAKRGQDVALRCDPISGHVSLFWYQQALGQGPEFLTYFQNEAQLDKSGLPSDRFFAERPEGSVSTLKIQRTQQEDSAVYLCASSSLGLAGGEQFFGPGTRLTVL.